The clone carrying this T cell receptor (beta chain) was counted ten times or more. This entry belongs to a study of early T cells in non-severe SARS-CoV-2 infection. Study-wide background: Sequenced bulk RNA came from whole blood that was unsorted, and chains were unpaired.

Molecules of cDNA were individually given unique molecular identifiers that were attached to them. TCRdb re-derived calls from the 5' RACE reads in MiXCR, one entry per CDR3 protein. There are tens of thousands of distinct CDR3 sequences in the sample; around 9.3% occur only once, and under 5% lies in the top ten. Germline V gene lookup returns CDR1 MRHNA and CDR2 SNTAGT. V shed 0 bases and J shed 6 bases, with 9 bases lying between them. This CDR3 is built from 14 residues. This TCR was recovered from an adult who was a healthcare worker with PCR-confirmed SARS-CoV-2 infection or an uninfected control (not recorded which). The sample consisted of whole blood. This sequence joins TRBV6-4 and TRBJ2-1; D ambiguous. This chain's CDR3 is CASSDSADTNEQFF. The CDR3 coding sequence is TGTGCCAGCAGTGACTCCGCTGACACCAATGAGCAGTTCTTC.